The rows below give T cell receptor beta chains drawn from one sample of a study of control samples from healthy donors and cancer patients. Data came from immunoSEQ multiplex PCR; TCRdb stores just in-frame clones and leaves some out. The sample shows tens of thousands of clones, around 87% of them seen only once. Sequencing was carried out using PBMCs. These receptors were taken from a woman aged 60-75 years with lung cancer. The CDR3 runs from the conserved cysteine through the conserved F or W. Each record gives: D gene, J gene, V gene, clone size, CDR3 protein, CDR3 DNA. The D gene is left open where the match is weak. The size of a clone is reported for some rows only, either as once, few or many, or as a class for expanded clones.

d_gene: NA; j_gene: TRBJ1-3; v_gene: TRBV20-1; abundance: NA; CDR3aa: CSASRLSGNTIYF; CDR3nt: TGCAGTGCTAGTCGGCTCTCTGGAAACACCATATATTTT
d_gene: NA; j_gene: TRBJ2-7; v_gene: TRBV27; abundance: few; CDR3aa: CASSFYGISDEQYF; CDR3nt: TGTGCCAGCAGTTTTTACGGGATTTCCGACGAGCAGTACTTC
d_gene: TRBD2; j_gene: TRBJ2-3; v_gene: TRBV3-1/TRBV3-2; abundance: NA; CDR3aa: CASSRGLAGAGHTQYF; CDR3nt: TGTGCCAGCAGCCGAGGGCTAGCGGGAGCGGGTCATACGCAGTATTTT
d_gene: TRBD1; j_gene: TRBJ2-3; v_gene: TRBV6-1; abundance: NA; CDR3aa: CASSDRTGGSTDTQYF; CDR3nt: TGTGCCAGCAGTGACCGGACAGGGGGTTCCACAGATACGCAGTATTTT
d_gene: NA; j_gene: TRBJ2-5; v_gene: TRBV5-1; abundance: NA; CDR3aa: CASSLEGSKETQYF; CDR3nt: TGCGCCAGCAGCTTGGAGGGATCTAAAGAGACCCAGTACTTC
d_gene: TRBD1; j_gene: TRBJ1-6; v_gene: TRBV6-6; abundance: few; CDR3aa: CASSIQGEDSPLHF; CDR3nt: TGTGCCAGCAGTATCCAGGGGGAGGATTCACCCCTCCACTTT
d_gene: NA; j_gene: TRBJ2-1; v_gene: TRBV5-1; abundance: NA; CDR3aa: CASSLAVLSSYNEQFF; CDR3nt: TGCGCCAGCAGCTTGGCGGTCCTGAGCTCCTACAATGAGCAGTTCTTC
d_gene: NA; j_gene: TRBJ2-3; v_gene: TRBV5-1; abundance: NA; CDR3aa: CASSLVPGTDTQYF; CDR3nt: TGCGCCAGCAGCTTGGTTCCAGGTACAGATACGCAGTATTTT
d_gene: NA; j_gene: TRBJ1-1; v_gene: TRBV3-1/TRBV3-2; abundance: few; CDR3aa: CASSRVESNTEAFF; CDR3nt: TGTGCCAGCAGCCGAGTCGAGTCGAACACTGAAGCTTTCTTT
d_gene: NA; j_gene: TRBJ2-3; v_gene: TRBV4-1; abundance: NA; CDR3aa: CASSQDLVSRWVSAQYF; CDR3nt: TGCGCCAGCAGCCAAGACCTGGTGTCTAGATGGGTCTCGGCGCAGTATTTT
d_gene: NA; j_gene: TRBJ2-7; v_gene: TRBV3-1/TRBV3-2; abundance: NA; CDR3aa: CASSITSTYEQYF; CDR3nt: TGTGCCAGCAGTATAACCTCAACCTACGAGCAGTACTTC
d_gene: NA; j_gene: TRBJ2-1; v_gene: TRBV9; abundance: once; CDR3aa: CASSASTSNEQFF; CDR3nt: TGTGCCAGCAGCGCCTCCACTAGCAATGAGCAGTTCTTC
d_gene: NA; j_gene: TRBJ2-2; v_gene: TRBV9; abundance: NA; CDR3aa: CASSADSGARTGELFF; CDR3nt: TGTGCCAGCAGCGCAGATTCCGGGGCGAGGACCGGGGAGCTGTTTTTT
d_gene: NA; j_gene: TRBJ2-6; v_gene: TRBV30; abundance: few; CDR3aa: CAWSVGSGANVLTF; CDR3nt: TGTGCCTGGAGTGTAGGGTCTGGGGCCAACGTCCTGACTTTC
d_gene: TRBD1; j_gene: TRBJ2-7; v_gene: TRBV5-6; abundance: NA; CDR3aa: CASATWDRRTYEQYF; CDR3nt: TGTGCCAGCGCCACTTGGGACAGAAGAACCTACGAGCAGTACTTC
d_gene: NA; j_gene: TRBJ2-3; v_gene: TRBV11-2; abundance: once; CDR3aa: CASSLDSGFADTQYF; CDR3nt: TGTGCCAGCAGCTTAGATTCTGGATTTGCAGATACGCAGTATTTT